This T cell receptor beta chain was recovered during a study of cytomegalovirus exposure and HLA in healthy donors (dated 2017 in TCRdb). As for the study more broadly: An earlier analysis of some 620 of the donors reported 276 Gb of sequence data and 95 million to 120 million unique TCR beta sequences obtained from 150 million to 200 million T cells. An early release covering roughly 640 HLA-typed donors comprised 250 to 350 gigabases of sequencing data and tens of millions of unique TCR sequences. Among the roughly 410 genotyped donors, more than 70% belonged to the genetic ancestry cluster associated with self-reported Caucasian donors. The study was designed to test whether signatures of past pathogen exposure could be identified by cataloging public T cell receptors. Using immunosequencing, the study profiled T cell repertoires from about 650 subjects and related those repertoires to cytomegalovirus serostatus. In addition to the first cohort of around 670 subjects, a separate validation cohort of approximately 110 different subjects was used. To predict cytomegalovirus infection status, the study combined high-throughput TCR immunosequencing, statistical association of individual TCRs with disease status, and machine learning. A later analysis re-analyzed previously published TCR beta repertoires from several hundred donors and added high-resolution HLA genotyping to study TCR occurrence patterns. The later analysis used no new phenotypic data to find candidate immune exposures, relying instead on TCR beta sequences and their occurrence across donors. To decide whether each TCR beta V gene segment behaved as functional or pseudogenic, an earlier analysis of approximately 600 of the donors relied on high-throughput TCR beta sequencing. Donor age, sex, ethnicity and CMV serostatus were compiled together with the repertoire data. A later genetic analysis used genome-wide SNP genotypes for about 65% of the 666 donors, treating that subset as a discovery cohort. Every discovery cohort repertoire had been produced on one sequencing platform. HLA typing included class I and class II loci at four-digit resolution. Typing coverage differed by locus: A, B, C, DRB1 and DQB1 were typed in about 620-630 donors, DQA1 in 500 to 550, DPA1 in 606, and DPB1 in just under 480. About five DR-DQ haplotypes were handled as single units for association and clustering, since linkage in the cohort was strong. Among over 350 genotyped donors of the cohort, an average of roughly 240,000 unique TCR beta nucleotide sequences were sequenced per donor, roughly 18% of them non-productive.

This clone has only one observation. Its antigen target is currently unknown. Within one base of it there is no much larger clone, and no base qualities were kept. The germline V gene sets CDR1 to SGHRS and CDR2 to YFSETQ. The cysteine opens and the phenylalanine closes a CDR3 of 16 amino acids. The DNA shown is the 48-base CDR3, in frame from base 1. After removal of 5 bases from V and 1 base from J, the junction retains 10 bases not matched to a gene. Library creation used the immunoSEQ multiplex PCR assay. The multiplex PCR relied on a mix of 60 forward primers for TCR Vbeta segments and 13 reverse primers for TCR Jbeta segments. The CDR3 region of rearranged TCR beta genes was amplified from genomic DNA with a multiplex PCR assay. The amplified TCR beta libraries were sequenced on the Illumina HiSeq System as 87-base-pair reads. In the paper's pipeline: In a later analysis, some 80 million unique TCR beta chains were counted across the 666 repertoires, and around 10 million of these chains were shared by at least two donors. Raw reads were error-corrected and collapsed into unique sequences with a nearest-neighbor algorithm that merged closely related sequences to remove PCR and sequencing errors. V, D and J gene segments were assigned by aligning CDR3 sequences to IMGT reference sequences. Each retained sequence needed at least a six-nucleotide match to both a V gene segment and a J gene segment. A rearrangement counted as productive if the CDR3 had no stop codons and remained in frame with V and J, and every other rearrangement counted as non-productive. CDR3 was defined according to IMGT convention as the region running from the second conserved V-encoded cysteine to the conserved J-encoded phenylalanine. The earlier analysis of fewer than 700 of the donors excluded sequences that lacked an unambiguous match to a single V gene segment. In an earlier analysis of approximately 590 of the donors, V segments were called functional above 56.7% productive rearrangements and were called segregating when the between-donor standard deviation exceeded 5%. A statistical classification framework was built for diagnosing cytomegalovirus status from the catalog of TCR beta chain sequences. In a later analysis, TCR nucleotide sequences were compared against IMGT/GENE-DB human TR gene sequences so that V and J genes could be assigned. The TCRdist pipeline was used in a later analysis to assign CDR3 sequences and most-parsimonious VDJ recombination scenarios. In a later analysis, each TCR beta chain was defined by its CDR3 amino acid sequence together with its V-gene family, and reads lacking a unique V-gene family were excluded. As a way to deal with suspected cross-contamination and a sequencing artifact, a later analysis dropped hundreds of nucleotide sequences that were highly shared and had low generation probability. In a later analysis, a clonal expansion index was calculated for each public chain from normalized within-repertoire ranks of inferred template counts. Generation probabilities in a later analysis came from a VDJ recombination model fitted to out-of-frame rearrangements, and those results were checked against IGoR. In a later analysis, TCR-TCR, TCR-HLA and TCR-CMV co-occurrence was scored with hypergeometric tests, and a repertoire-size bias correction was applied to TCR pairs. To estimate false discovery rates, a later analysis permuted the HLA or CMV assignments 20 times. In a later analysis, co-occurring TCRs were grouped using DBSCAN, and TCRdist sequence similarity was added for clustering within HLA-allele-positive subsets. Co-occurrence clustering excluded repertoires with fewer than 30,000 or more than 120,000 public chains, plus five with anomalous nucleotide sharing. Sourced from immuneACCESS, this table was stored by TCRdb with only in-frame sequences that have V and J called. A share of the clones is absent; for the studies checked, an unresolved V gene accounts for under half, and the remainder has no known explanation. V, J and clone size were drawn from that table, and D and trimming were deduced from the DNA. The sample table shows roughly 190,000 clones, and roughly 80% are seen once. The ten largest clonotypes hold 1.7% of the sample.

The paper's findings and limits, for the study overall: The only immune exposure information available for the cohort was CMV serostatus. In a later analysis, HLA-associated TCR beta chains showed more clonal expansion and lower generation probabilities than non-associated chains that were equally common. Only TCR beta chains were sequenced in this cohort, and the absence of alpha or paired-chain data limited detectable features. Some IMGT-functional V segments, including TRBV6-2 and TRBV6-3, could not be told apart with the 87-base-pair reads, so those segments were excluded. According to a later analysis, parvovirus B19, influenza, CMV and Epstein-Barr virus appeared linked to several top co-occurrence clusters. Assigning TCR associations to individual alleles was difficult when HLA alleles, especially DR and DQ, strongly co-occurred. Broadly in line with IMGT annotations, most TCR beta V segments showed up in productive rearrangements about 87% or about 30% of the time in an earlier analysis of 450 to 750 of the donors. Because some donors lacked HLA typing at each locus, the association tests relied only on the typed subset. Most TCR sequences were seen in very few donors, while some public TCRs were found in many individuals. According to a later analysis, most CMV-associated TCR beta chains appeared to be HLA-restricted, and the HLA associations seemed to be driven largely by CMV exposure. The classifier was reported to diagnose cytomegalovirus status with high specificity and sensitivity in both the original cohort and the validation cohort. It was suggested by the authors that the approach could potentially be generalized to other disease states and immunological phenotypes. Correlated functional status among segregating V segments might be attributable to linkage disequilibrium, but an unknown experimental factor could not be ruled out. A cluster of highly shared sequence variants was judged likely to be a technical artifact of the sequencing pipeline. In the study, approximately 150 TCR beta chains were listed as associated with cytomegalovirus. Presence/absence analyses assumed roughly uniform sequencing depth across donors, an assumption that may not hold. A few of the identified cytomegalovirus-associated TCR beta chains were confirmed in vitro to be specific for cytomegalovirus antigens. Because counts were too low, about 18 rarely observed V segments, including chromosome 9 orphons, were excluded from the earlier analysis of 587 of the donors. At a false discovery rate of 0.05, a later analysis linked about 16,000 TCR beta sequences to specific HLA alleles. A later genetic analysis associated a missense DCLRE1C variant with V-gene and J-gene trimming of TCR beta chains, and an independent cohort replicated the association. Compared with the 666-donor mean, donors in an Asian-associated ancestry cluster had fewer N-insertions in productive TCRs, according to a later genetic analysis. According to a later analysis, TCR association rates differed among HLA loci, with DRB1 alleles showing the most associated TCRs and HLA-C alleles showing the fewest. A further reported finding was that TCR beta sequences accurately predicted the HLA-A and HLA-B alleles for most subjects in the first cohort.

The cohort consisted of 600 or so healthy bone marrow donors. At the time of sampling, all cohort members were nominally healthy, though unrecorded immune exposures were likely present. The donor tested CMV seronegative and was one of the 352 seronegative cohort members. A peripheral blood sample was provided by each donor, and peripheral blood mononuclear cells were used for TCR beta sequencing. Genomic DNA was extracted from the blood cell samples with the Qiagen DNeasy Blood Extraction Kit. The chain employs TRBV5-1 and TRBJ2-5, with 8 junctional bases fitting TRBD1. This sequence was found in a woman aged 18-30 years in good health and CMV-seronegative. Source material: PBMCs. The CDR3 in this case is CASRPTGGLFQETQYF. The nucleotide sequence is given as TGCGCCAGCAGGCCTACAGGGGGGCTTTTCCAAGAGACCCAGTACTTC.